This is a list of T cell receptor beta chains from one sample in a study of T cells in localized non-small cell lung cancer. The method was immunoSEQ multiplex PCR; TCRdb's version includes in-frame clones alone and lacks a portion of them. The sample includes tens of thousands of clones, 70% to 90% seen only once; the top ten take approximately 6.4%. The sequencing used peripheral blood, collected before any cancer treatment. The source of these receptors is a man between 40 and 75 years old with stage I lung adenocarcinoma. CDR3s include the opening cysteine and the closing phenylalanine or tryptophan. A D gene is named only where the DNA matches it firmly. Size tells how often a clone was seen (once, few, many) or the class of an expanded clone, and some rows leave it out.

TGTGCCAGCAGTGGCCAGGGTCATGAGCAGTTCTTC	CASSGQGHEQFF	TRBJ2-1	TRBV6-1	.	few
TGTGCCAGCAGCGCAGTCGTGGGGGGACGAGAGACCCAGTACTTC	CASSAVVGGRETQYF	TRBJ2-5	TRBV9	.	.
TGTGCCAGCAGTAATCCGGGACTAGCGGTTTACGAGCAGTACTTC	CASSNPGLAVYEQYF	TRBJ2-7	TRBV6-1	TRBD2	.
TGTGCCAGCAGCCCCTGGAGTTCCTACAATGAGCAGTTCTTC	CASSPWSSYNEQFF	TRBJ2-1	TRBV7-9	.	.
TGCAGCGTTGGATCTCAGGGGTACGGAAGCTCCTACGAGCAGTACTTC	CSVGSQGYGSSYEQYF	TRBJ2-7	TRBV29-1	.	once
TGTGCCAGCAGCTTCTCCTGGGAGGGAAGGTCCTACAATGAGCAGTTCTTC	CASSFSWEGRSYNEQFF	TRBJ2-1	TRBV12-1	.	once
TGTGCCAGCAGTAACGAGAATGAAAAACTGTTTTTT	CASSNENEKLFF	TRBJ1-4	TRBV13	.	.
TGCGCCAGCAGCCAAGATTTGCGGGGCCCCTACGAGCAGTACTTC	CASSQDLRGPYEQYF	TRBJ2-7	TRBV4-3	.	.
TGTGCCAGCAGCGTAGACCCCGGACAGGGACCCTACGAGCAGTACTTC	CASSVDPGQGPYEQYF	TRBJ2-7	TRBV9	TRBD1	.
TGTGCCAGCCAGACAAGGACCACAGATACGCAGTATTTT	CASQTRTTDTQYF	TRBJ2-3	TRBV2	.	.
TGTGCCAGCAGCTCAGTAGGTACTGGTGGGGAGACCCAGTACTTC	CASSSVGTGGETQYF	TRBJ2-5	TRBV7-8	.	.
TGTGCCAGCAGTTTAACGGCGACAGGGATTACAGTGCAGTTCTTC	CASSLTATGITVQFF	TRBJ2-1	TRBV27	TRBD1	few
TGTGCCAGTAACACCGGGACAGGAGCGTACGAGCAGTACTTC	CASNTGTGAYEQYF	TRBJ2-7	TRBV19	TRBD1	.
TGTGCCTGGAGTGTAGGGAACAGGGGCCACTCTGGAAACACCATATATTTT	CAWSVGNRGHSGNTIYF	TRBJ1-3	TRBV30	TRBD1	.
TGTGCCAGCAGCCAAGAGTCCTATGGCTACACCTTC	CASSQESYGYTF	TRBJ1-2	TRBV5-5	.	.
TGTGCCAGCAGTTTATTGTCCGTAAGACAGGGCAATGAGCAGTTCTTC	CASSLLSVRQGNEQFF	TRBJ2-1	TRBV28	TRBD1	.
TGTGCCAGCCGTCGTGGGACAGACTCCTACGAGCAGTACTTC	CASRRGTDSYEQYF	TRBJ2-7	TRBV5-5	TRBD1	few
TGTGCCAGCAGTTTATTTCCCGGAACGGAGCAGTACTTC	CASSLFPGTEQYF	TRBJ2-7	TRBV28	.	medium-sized
TGTGCCAGCAGTTCCGCCGGGACAGGGTCCTACGAGCAGTACTTC	CASSSAGTGSYEQYF	TRBJ2-7	TRBV28	TRBD1	.
TGCGCCAGCGGGGTAGGACAGGGAGGTCGGAACATTCAGTACTTC	CASGVGQGGRNIQYF	TRBJ2-4	TRBV4-3	TRBD1	.
TGCGCCAGCACCCAGACTAAGGGCACAGATACGCAGTATTTT	CASTQTKGTDTQYF	TRBJ2-3	TRBV5-1	.	once
TGTGCCAGTAGTATAGGACGGATGGGTGAGCAGTTCTTC	CASSIGRMGEQFF	TRBJ2-1	TRBV19	.	.
TGTGCCAGCAGCTTAGCACTAGCGGGAGACGAGCAGTACTTC	CASSLALAGDEQYF	TRBJ2-7	TRBV11-1	TRBD2	.
TGTGCCAGCAGGTTTACAGGGGCAACTAATGAAAAACTGTTTTTT	CASRFTGATNEKLFF	TRBJ1-4	TRBV27	TRBD1	few
TGTGCCAGCACCCGAGCGGGAGCGTCGGATGAGCAGTTCTTC	CASTRAGASDEQFF	TRBJ2-1	TRBV9	TRBD2	.
TGTGCCAGCAGCTTAAGGGCCGGGGAGACCCAGTACTTC	CASSLRAGETQYF	TRBJ2-5	TRBV5-6	.	.
TGTGCCAGCAGCCCGAGCGGGAGTGGGGGCAATGAGCAGTTCTTC	CASSPSGSGGNEQFF	TRBJ2-1	TRBV7-9	TRBD2	.
TGCGCCAGCAGTTATACTAGCGGGGGAGGGCCCTACGAGCAGTACTTC	CASSYTSGGGPYEQYF	TRBJ2-7	TRBV5-1	TRBD2	.
TGCGCCAGCAGCTTGAGAGGCGAAAGCAATCAGCCCCAGCATTTT	CASSLRGESNQPQHF	TRBJ1-5	TRBV5-1	.	.
TGTGCTAGTGCTCCTGCTGGAACAGACCAAGAGACCCAGTACTTC	CASAPAGTDQETQYF	TRBJ2-5	TRBV12-5	.	.
TGTGCCCGCAGTGAAGCGCCAAACAGTGAATATGGCTACACCTTC	CARSEAPNSEYGYTF	TRBJ1-2	TRBV6-1	.	once
TGTGCCAGTAGTATAGGCGAGGGTGCTCAGTTCTTC	CASSIGEGAQFF	TRBJ2-1	TRBV19	.	.
TGTGCCAGCACCGGCTCTGGAAACACCATATATTTT	CASTGSGNTIYF	TRBJ1-3	TRBV6-5	.	.
TGCGCCAGCAGACCCTTGGAGGGGGCTAAGTCCTACGAGCAGTACTTC	CASRPLEGAKSYEQYF	TRBJ2-7	TRBV4-1	.	.
TGTGCCAGCAGTCAAGTTGGGGGGGCAAACTACGAGCAGTACTTC	CASSQVGGANYEQYF	TRBJ2-7	TRBV7-6	.	.
TGTGCCAGCAGCCAGTCACAGGGGAGGAACACTGAAGCTTTCTTT	CASSQSQGRNTEAFF	TRBJ1-1	TRBV9	TRBD1	.
.	CASSSSNTGELFF	TRBJ2-2	TRBV6-6	.	.
TGTGCCAGTAGTCCAGGCTACGAGCAGTACTTC	CASSPGYEQYF	TRBJ2-7	TRBV19	.	.
TGTGCCAGCAGTGAGGCCCACCCGGGCGAAAAACTGTTTTTT	CASSEAHPGEKLFF	TRBJ1-4	TRBV2	.	.
TGTGCCAGCAGCCAAGTCGGGGGGAACTACGAGCAGTACTTC	CASSQVGGNYEQYF	TRBJ2-7	TRBV4-2	TRBD2	few
TGTGCCAGCAGTGACGAGGGAGCCACAGATACGCAGTATTTT	CASSDEGATDTQYF	TRBJ2-3	TRBV6-4	.	.